This T cell receptor (beta chain) was profiled in a study of shared clonotypes between healthy human individuals. Only in-frame clones appear in the TCRdb table, and some are missing; sequencing was by immunoSEQ multiplex PCR. The sample has around 580,000 clones; roughly 98% are singletons. As regards this clone: This sample also contains other DNA sequences that code for the same CDR3.

Terminally differentiated effector memory CD45RA+ cells were excluded by CCR7 positive selection of CD45RO-negative cells. The CDR3 covers 15 residues. Germline lookup yields CDR1 MNHEY and CDR2 SMNVEV (reference sequence). The V gene end was trimmed by 0 bases and the J gene end by 0 bases; junction bases not matched to a gene: 2. Material: naive CD8+ T cells sorted from blood. The rearrangement uses TRBV27 and TRBJ2-7; TRBD1 matches at 7 bases. The sequence came from a young man in good health. The CDR3 spells CASSLSWDSSYEQYF. The DNA of the CDR3 is TGTGCCAGCAGTTTATCGTGGGACAGCTCCTACGAGCAGTACTTC.